This T cell receptor (beta chain) is drawn from a study of blood T cell repertoires in COVID-19. Study context: Acute-phase and convalescent COVID-19 samples originated in the United States, Italy and Spain. PBMCs, B-cell-depleted T cells, or T cells were the source of the cDNA or gDNA that made up the material.

The J segment lost 10 bases and the V segment lost 5 bases, leaving 18 bases of the junction unmatched. CDR1 SEHNR and CDR2 FQNEAQ come from the germline V gene (reference sequence). The CDR3 loop spans 16 amino acids. Assay: immunoSEQ multiplex PCR; the TCRdb copy retains only in-frame clones and omits some. The data show fewer than 300,000 clones, approximately 93% seen once. Those enrolled in Seattle joined during active infection and were followed longitudinally afterward. This clone was seen a handful of times. The TCR sequence derives from a woman between 25 and 40 years old with COVID-19, enrolled during active disease. The sequenced sample was peripheral blood. V gene TRBV7-9 combines with J gene TRBJ1-1, with TRBD1 matching over 8 bases. CDR3 region: CASSPGGPGGIGGAFF. The CDR3 bases are TGTGCCAGCAGCCCAGGAGGGCCAGGGGGCATAGGGGGAGCTTTCTTT.